The rows below give T cell receptor beta chains drawn from one sample of a study of CD8+CD57+ T cells in acquired aplastic anemia. TCRdb redid the calling of the reads with MiXCR, one entry per CDR3 protein. The data show about 420,000 distinct CDR3 sequences, 60% to 80% seen once. Sequencing was done on a sample of sorted CD4+, CD8+, or CD8+CD57+ T cells (not recorded which) from PBMCs. These receptors all stem from a human donor in good health, serving as a control. Both conserved end residues are part of each CDR3. The order of the fields is clone size, D gene, V gene, J gene, CDR3 protein, CDR3 DNA. The D gene is left open where the match is weak. Only some rows state a clone size, as once, few, many or a class for expanded clones.

>many|-|TRBV29-1|TRBJ1-2
CSVQFRGAGDYGYTF
TGCAGCGTCCAATTCCGGGGCGCGGGGGACTATGGCTACACCTTC
>-|TRBD1|TRBV7-2|TRBJ1-1
CASSLVTGEGEAFF
TGTGCCAGCAGCTTAGTGACAGGGGAGGGTGAAGCTTTCTTT
>-|TRBD1|TRBV2|TRBJ2-7
CASNGQGSYEQYF
TGTGCCAGCAATGGACAGGGGTCCTACGAGCAGTACTTC
>many|-|TRBV9|TRBJ1-5
CASSTIKGGPYDQPQHF
TGTGCCAGCAGCACAATAAAGGGCGGTCCCTACGATCAGCCCCAGCATTTT
>-|TRBD1|TRBV7-2|TRBJ1-4
CASSFGDRTNEKLFF
TGTGCCAGCAGCTTCGGGGACAGGACTAATGAAAAACTGTTTTTT
>-|-|TRBV4-1|TRBJ1-2
CASSQDKGTGYTF
TGCGCCAGCAGCCAAGATAAGGGGACTGGCTACACCTTC
>-|-|TRBV20-1|TRBJ1-4
CSATTGYPNKKLFF
TGCAGTGCTACTACCGGGTACCCTAACAAAAAACTGTTTTTT
>many|-|TRBV19|TRBJ2-2
CASSIGRPENNGELFF
TGTGCCAGTAGTATAGGCAGGCCAGAAAATAACGGGGAGCTGTTTTTT
>-|-|TRBV7-9|TRBJ1-5
CASSEGGAKTQPQHF
TGTGCCAGCAGTGAAGGAGGGGCGAAGACTCAGCCCCAGCATTTT
>-|-|TRBV5-5|TRBJ2-7
CASSPQTGYEQYF
TGTGCCAGCAGCCCACAAACAGGGTACGAGCAGTACTTC
>-|-|TRBV20-1|TRBJ2-7
CSARGHTGEQYF
TGCAGTGCTAGAGGCCACACGGGCGAGCAGTACTTC
>many|-|TRBV20-1|TRBJ2-3
CSARETGPGTGPTDTQYF
TGCAGTGCTAGAGAGACCGGCCCTGGAACAGGACCCACAGATACGCAGTATTTT
>-|TRBD2|TRBV20-1|TRBJ2-7
CSASGGGVYEQYF
TGCAGTGCTAGTGGCGGGGGAGTTTACGAGCAGTACTTC
>-|TRBD2|TRBV7-7|TRBJ2-7
CASSNSGGEQETQF
TGTGCTAGCAGCAATAGCGGGGGGGAGCAAGAGACCCAGTTC
>-|TRBD2|TRBV25-1|TRBJ2-7
CASSQAGLAGGEQYF
TGTGCCAGCAGCCAAGCGGGACTAGCGGGAGGCGAGCAGTACTTC
>-|-|TRBV11-1|TRBJ1-1
CASSLVGGGARNTEALF
-
>-|TRBD1|TRBV12-3/TRBV12-4|TRBJ2-4
CASIRDGQGANIQYF
TGTGCCAGCATTAGAGATGGACAGGGGGCGAACATTCAGTACTTC
>many|-|TRBV3-1|TRBJ1-6
CASRFRAGNSPLHF
TGTGCCAGCAGATTCAGGGCGGGTAATTCACCCCTCCACTTT
>many|-|TRBV20-1|TRBJ2-1
CSARDWGLPSSYNEQFF
TGCAGTGCTAGAGATTGGGGACTCCCTAGCTCCTACAATGAGCAGTTCTTC
>-|-|TRBV24-1|TRBJ2-1
CATSEAGHVEQFF
TGTGCCACCAGTGAGGCGGGACACGTTGAGCAGTTCTTC
>-|-|TRBV19|TRBJ1-2
CASSIRTNYGYTF
TGTGCCAGTAGTATAAGAACTAACTATGGCTACACCTTC
>many|-|TRBV19|TRBJ2-5
CASSSRRDNQETQYF
TGTGCCAGTAGTTCGCGGAGGGACAACCAAGAGACCCAGTACTTC
>once|-|TRBV7-2|TRBJ1-2
CASSPRAGFGQNF
TGTGCCAGCAGCCCCAGAGCGGGATTTGGCCAGAACTTC
>-|-|TRBV7-8|TRBJ2-7
CASSANRDTYEQYF
TGTGCCAGCAGCGCGAACAGGGACACATACGAGCAGTACTTC
>-|TRBD1|TRBV12-3/TRBV12-4|TRBJ1-2
CASNMGQGSGYTF
TGTGCCAGCAATATGGGACAGGGAAGTGGCTACACCTTC
>-|-|TRBV7-8|TRBJ1-6
CASQRENYNSPLHF
TGTGCCAGCCAACGGGAAAACTATAATTCACCCCTCCACTTT
>-|TRBD2|TRBV2|TRBJ2-5
CASSAPSGQETQYF
TGTGCCAGCAGTGCTCCTAGCGGGCAAGAGACCCAGTACTTC
>-|TRBD2|TRBV7-7|TRBJ2-7
CASSLGQQGLGSREQYF
TGTGCTAGCAGCTTAGGGCAGCAGGGACTAGGGAGCCGCGAGCAGTACTTC
>-|-|TRBV7-9|TRBJ1-1
CASSLPRGNTEAFF
TGTGCCAGCAGCTTACCTCGCGGGAACACTGAAGCTTTCTTT
>-|-|TRBV6-5|TRBJ2-7
CASTAGFEQYF
TGTGCCAGCACGGCAGGGTTCGAGCAGTACTTC
>few|TRBD1|TRBV2|TRBJ1-5
CASRGTGGYQPQHF
TGTGCCAGCAGGGGGACAGGGGGTTATCAGCCCCAGCATTTT
>many|TRBD1|TRBV12-3/TRBV12-4|TRBJ1-1
CASRYTGDTEAFF
TGTGCCAGCAGATACACAGGGGACACTGAAGCTTTCTTT
>-|-|TRBV5-4|TRBJ1-1
CASSLTVMSTEAFF
TGTGCCAGCAGCTTGACAGTGATGAGCACTGAAGCTTTCTTT
>-|-|TRBV29-1|TRBJ1-3
CSVEENTIYF
TGCAGCGTTGAAGAAAACACCATATATTTT
>many|-|TRBV20-1|TRBJ2-2
CSASSGGATNTGELFF
TGCAGTGCTAGTAGCGGAGGGGCGACGAACACCGGGGAGCTGTTTTTT
>many|TRBD1|TRBV11-3|TRBJ2-7
CASSTGQEAEQYF
TGTGCCAGCAGCACAGGACAGGAGGCCGAGCAGTACTTC
>once|-|TRBV2|TRBJ2-3
CASRIDSNTQYF
TGTGCCAGCCGTATAGACTCCAATACGCAGTATTTT
>-|TRBD1|TRBV5-4|TRBJ2-3
CASSLQGAQYF
TGTGCCAGCAGCTTACAGGGGGCGCAGTATTTT
>-|-|TRBV15|TRBJ1-5
CATSRSKGNQPQHF
TGTGCCACCAGCAGAAGTAAGGGGAATCAGCCCCAGCATTTT
>-|-|TRBV19|TRBJ2-2
CASMTEEFTGELFF
TGTGCCAGTATGACAGAGGAATTCACCGGGGAGCTGTTTTTT
>once|-|TRBV19|TRBJ1-5
CASSPPGYQDQLF
TGTGCCAGTAGTCCACCAGGATATCAGGACCAGCTCTTT
>-|-|TRBV6-2/TRBV6-3|TRBJ1-2
CASSNGRGGHYGYTF
TGTGCCAGCAGTAACGGAAGGGGTGGACACTATGGCTACACCTTC